Shown below are 9 T cell receptor beta chains from a single sample sequenced in a study of cytomegalovirus exposure and HLA in healthy donors. The table came from immunoSEQ multiplex PCR; TCRdb's copy has only in-frame clones and leaves some out. In the table there are 250,000 or so clones, about 90% of which are singletons. The sequencing sample was made of PBMCs. The receptors stem from a man aged 18-30 years in good health and CMV-seropositive.

The chain recombines TRBV6-4 with TRBJ2-1, with a possible D match to TRBD1 (6 bases). The length of the CDR3 is 14 residues. Germline assignment: CDR1 MRHNA and CDR2 SNTAGT. V was shortened by 2 bases and J by 2 bases, with 7 bases between the two germline ends. CDR3 sequence: CASSDGGPYNEQFF. CDR3 nucleotides: TGTGCCAGCAGTGACGGGGGCCCCTACAATGAGCAGTTCTTC.

The CDR3 reads CASSFSGAGQYF. In nucleotides, the CDR3 is TGTGCCAGCAGCTTTTCTGGGGCTGGGCAGTACTTC. This rearrangement joins TRBV11-2 to TRBJ2-7; a possible D gene is TRBD1 (5 bases). V lost 3 bases to trimming and J lost 9 bases, with 12 bases between them. This CDR3 region has 12 residues. CDR1 SGHAT and CDR2 FQNNGV come from the germline V gene.

The chain recombines TRBV7-9 with TRBJ1-1, with D tentatively TRBD1 (5 bases). V shed 6 bases and J shed 1 base, with 15 bases lying between them. The germline V gene has CDR1 SEHNR and CDR2 FQNEAQ (reference sequence). The CDR3 sequence is 15 residues long. The CDR3 loop is CASRNRFERNTEAFF. CDR3 bases: TGTGCCAGCAGAAACAGGTTTGAACGGAACACTGAAGCTTTCTTT.

This clone is a singleton in its sample. The CDR3 loop reads CASSLPGEDNEQFF. The CDR3 nucleotides read TGTGCCAGCAGCTTACCGGGCGAAGACAATGAGCAGTTCTTC. This rearrangement joins TRBV7-9 to TRBJ2-1; D remains ambiguous. Germline V CDR1 and CDR2: SEHNR, FQNEAQ (reference sequence). V lost 2 bases and J lost 5, with 10 bases in between. This CDR3 spans 14 amino acids.

This chain joins TRBV7-3 and TRBJ2-1; 11 bases align to TRBD2. Germline assignment: CDR1 SGHTA and CDR2 FQGTGA. V lost 1 base to trimming and J lost 6 bases; unmatched junction nucleotides: 11. This CDR3 has 18 residues. The CDR3 DNA follows: TGTGCCAGCAGCTTAAGTATCCATGTGGGACTAGCGGCCAATGAGCAGTTCTTC. It encodes CASSLSIHVGLAANEQFF.

The CDR3 here is CASSSDRDTEAFF. The DNA for the CDR3 is TGTGCCAGCAGCTCGGACAGGGACACTGAAGCTTTCTTT. The chain carries TRBV11-2 and TRBJ1-1, with 8 nucleotides matching TRBD1. Germline V gives CDR1 SGHAT, CDR2 FQNNGV. The ends lost 4 bases at V and 3 bases at J; junction bases unmatched: 1. The CDR3 contains 13 residues. The entire variable domain, with the rest obtained from reference TRBV11-2 and TRBJ1-1, is as follows: EAGVAQSPRYKIIEKRQSVAFWCNPISGHATLYWYQQILGQGPKLLIQFQNNGVVDDSQLPKDRFSAERLKGVDSTLKIQPAKLEDSAVYLCASSSDRDTEAFFGQGTRLTVV.

The rearrangement joins TRBV2 to TRBJ1-5, with 7 bases that match TRBD1. This CDR3 has 15 amino acids. Germline V CDR1 and CDR2: SNHLY, FYNNEI. V dropped 5 bases and J dropped 1; count of bases not matched to a gene: 5. The CDR3 region is CASSQDRASNQPQHF. The CDR3 DNA is TGTGCCAGCAGTCAAGACAGGGCGAGCAATCAGCCCCAGCATTTT.

This sequence joins TRBV2 and TRBJ2-7; 11 bases align to TRBD2. Trimming took 3 bases from V and 3 from J; bases not matched to a gene: 4. Germline CDR1 reads SNHLY; CDR2 reads FYNNEI. This CDR3 region has 15 residues. CDR3 nucleotide sequence: TGTGCCAGCAGTGATCCCCTAGCGGGGGGCTACGAGCAGTACTTC. The encoded protein is CASSDPLAGGYEQYF.

V usage is TRBV2 and J usage is TRBJ1-5; no clear D. The CDR3 is 14 residues long. Germline CDR1 SNHLY, CDR2 FYNNEI. V was cut by 2 bases and J by 11 bases, with 16 bases left in between. The chain's CDR3 is CASSEIHGGRAQHF. The CDR3 DNA follows: TGTGCCAGCAGTGAAATTCACGGCGGGCGGGCCCAGCATTTT.